Below, 9 T cell receptor beta chains from the same sample are listed, as sequenced in a study of blood T cell repertoires in COVID-19. Measured with immunoSEQ multiplex PCR; TCRdb has only the in-frame clones, and not every one. Among around 180,000 clones listed, 86% were seen once. The sequenced sample was PBMCs or T cells enriched from blood (not recorded which). These receptors came from a woman aged 30 to 39 who had recovered from COVID-19.

The chain has TRBV7-6 and TRBJ1-3, with 8 bases lining up with TRBD1. The germline gives CDR1 SGHVS, CDR2 FNYEAQ. This CDR3 has 13 residues. V trimming: 2 bases; J trimming: 15 bases; junction bases outside the gene matches: 9. The CDR3 region is CASSLSVSDREYF. The CDR3 DNA sequence: TGTGCCAGCAGCTTATCTGTATCGGACAGGGAATATTTT.

This clone is a singleton in its sample. J is TRBJ1-6 and V is TRBV5-1; weak D call: TRBD1 (6 bases). The length of the CDR3 is 13 residues. Germline V gene sequence: CDR1 SGHRS, CDR2 YFSETQ. Trimming shortened V by 3 bases and J by 8 bases, and 9 bases separated the two germline ends. CDR3 residues: CASSSDSYSPLHF. CDR3 coding DNA: TGCGCCAGCAGCTCGGACAGCTATTCACCCCTCCACTTT.

The chain joins TRBV11-2 to TRBJ1-1, with a weak D call TRBD1 (5 bases). The ends were cut back, 2 bases at V and 5 bases at J, with 15 bases in the middle. The germline CDR1 and CDR2 sequences are SGHAT and FQNNGV. The CDR3 loop spans 15 amino acids. The CDR3 reads CASSLLGTSNTEAFF. The DNA for the CDR3 is TGTGCCAGCAGCTTACTCGGGACTTCGAATACTGAAGCTTTCTTT.

This chain uses TRBV29-1 with TRBJ2-2, with 9 nucleotides matching TRBD1. Germline CDR1 is SQVTM and CDR2 is ANQGSEA. This CDR3 is built from 16 residues. With 2 bases clipped from V and 5 bases from J, the junction kept 9 bases outside the gene matches. CDR3 coding DNA: TGCAGCGTTGAAATGGGGGGGACAGGGCCGACCGGGGAGCTGTTTTTT. This sequence encodes CSVEMGGTGPTGELFF.

Many counts were recorded for this clone. The rearrangement links TRBV28 to TRBJ1-6, with 10 bases fitting TRBD1. Germline V gene lookup returns CDR1 MDHEN and CDR2 SYDVKM. The CDR3 loop spans 18 amino acids. V was clipped by 8 bases and J by 7 bases; unmatched bases: 17. The CDR3 sequence is CASDSGTGDLGLNSPLHF. DNA for the CDR3: TGTGCCAGCGACTCCGGGACAGGGGACCTTGGGCTAAATTCACCCCTCCACTTT.

This clone was seen a few times. The rearrangement joins TRBV2 to TRBJ2-7, with TRBD1 matching over 12 bases. V dropped 6 bases and J dropped 8; count of bases not matched to a gene: 2. Per germline, CDR1 SNHLY and CDR2 FYNNEI. The CDR3 runs 12 residues. The CDR3 region is CASRGTGGKQYF. CDR3 bases: TGTGCCAGCAGGGGGACAGGGGGCAAGCAGTACTTC. The full variable domain, with the rest looked up from reference TRBV2 and TRBJ2-7, is EPEVTQTPSHQVTQMGQEVILRCVPISNHLYFYWYRQILGQKVEFLVSFYNNEISEKSEIFDDQFSVERPDGSNFTLKIRSTKLEDSAMYFCASRGTGGKQYFGPGTRLTVT.

This chain joins TRBV11-2 and TRBJ2-7, with TRBD1 identical over 11 bases. V was clipped by 5 bases and J by 4 bases; unmatched bases: 4. CDR1 is SGHAT, CDR2 FQNNGV, per germline. This CDR3 has 14 residues. CDR3 protein: CASSVGTGGYEQYF. The CDR3 nucleotides are TGTGCCAGCAGCGTGGGGACAGGGGGGTACGAGCAGTACTTC.

This clone was recorded once. The genes are TRBV21-1 and TRBJ2-7; TRBD2, as called in the table, went unchecked against the DNA. TRBV21-1 is listed as a pseudogene. The CDR3 has 22 amino acids. CDR3 in amino acids: CASSKASRADIPKGGNSYEQYF. The CDR3 DNA is TGTGCCAGCAGCAAAGCTTCTCGGGCAGACATCCCAAAGGGAGGCAACTCCTACGAGCAGTACTTC.

The V and J genes are TRBV7-8 and TRBJ1-2; D remains unclear. Trimming removed 1 base at V and 2 bases at J, with 11 bases between. Germline V gene data show CDR1 as SGHVS and CDR2 as FQNEAQ. This CDR3 has 15 residues. The DNA of the CDR3 is TGTGCCAGCAGCTTAGTGGTGCGGGTCAACTATGGCTACACCTTC. It yields the protein CASSLVVRVNYGYTF.